The 10 T cell receptor beta chains listed next were all sequenced from one sample in a study of shared clonotypes between healthy human individuals (dated by TCRdb to 2020 to 2021). The receptor library was made with the immunoSEQ multiplex PCR assay. Not all clones reach the TCRdb copy of this immuneACCESS table, which keeps in-frame sequences only. Checked studies attribute under half of the gap to unresolved V genes and leave the rest unexplained. Here the sample has tens of thousands of clones; 50% to 70% occur a single time. 51% of the sample rests with the top ten. The sample consisted of memory CD8+ T cells sorted from blood. The cell subset or site label here, explained by the study, means: CD45RO+ cells pooled with CCR7-negative TemRA cells. The receptors here all came from a man between 25 and 39 years old in good health.

This clone was seen a few times. V gene TRBV28 combines with J gene TRBJ2-3; D gene ambiguous. V was shortened by 3 bases and J by 3 bases, with 13 bases between the two germline ends. The CDR3 consists of 15 residues. Germline lookup yields CDR1 MDHEN and CDR2 SYDVKM. CDR3 DNA: TGTGCCAGCAGTTTGGATAGTACCAGAACAGATACGCAGTATTTT. Protein product: CASSLDSTRTDTQYF.

The chain carries TRBV29-1 and TRBJ2-1; the D gene could be TRBD1 or TRBD2 (6 bases each). V was cut by 0 bases and J by 2 bases, with 17 bases left in between. Germline-derived CDR1 and CDR2 are SQVTM and ANQGSEA. The CDR3 covers 17 residues. CDR3 region: CSVEDPARRGTYNEQFF. CDR3 coding DNA: TGCAGCGTTGAAGATCCTGCCCGGAGGGGGACCTACAATGAGCAGTTCTTC.

This sequence joins TRBV25-1 and TRBJ1-4; D gene uncertain. This CDR3 has 13 amino acids. Germline V CDR1 and CDR2: MGHDK, SYGVNS. V was pared by 4 bases and J by 0 bases, with 3 bases between. CDR3 region: CASSAATNEKLFF. CDR3 DNA: TGTGCCAGCAGTGCGGCAACTAATGAAAAACTGTTTTTT.

V usage is TRBV5-1 and J usage is TRBJ2-7; 8 bases line up with TRBD1. V dropped 4 bases and J dropped 0; count of bases not matched to a gene: 15. The germline V gene has CDR1 SGHRS and CDR2 YFSETQ. This CDR3 contains 18 residues. Written as DNA, the CDR3 is TGCGCCAGCAGCCGGACTTATAGGGACAGGAAAAGCTCCTACGAGCAGTACTTC. Amino acid sequence: CASSRTYRDRKSSYEQYF.

This clone counts as medium-sized. This chain joins TRBV19 and TRBJ2-5; TRBD2 matches 8 bases. In germline, CDR1 is LNHDA, CDR2 SQIVND (reference sequence). This CDR3 is 16 amino acids long. The V segment lost 3 bases and the J segment 0 bases; nucleotides outside the gene matches: 6. As DNA, the CDR3 is TGTGCCAGTAGTATTAGAGCGGGAGAGTACCAAGAGACCCAGTACTTC. Translation: CASSIRAGEYQETQYF.

The chain has TRBV13 and TRBJ2-4; D not resolved. The CDR3 spans 15 residues. Looked up from germline, CDR1 is PRHDT and CDR2 is FYEKMQ (reference sequence). Between the trimmed V and J ends, which lost 6 bases and 1 base, there was a span of 13 bases. The CDR3 DNA reads as TGTGCCAGCAGTTACTCGACTGGGGCCAAAAACATTCAGTACTTC. Translating it yields CASSYSTGAKNIQYF.

The gene calls are TRBV19 and TRBJ2-2; no clear D. The CDR3 runs 16 residues. CDR1 is LNHDA and CDR2 is SQIVND in the germline V gene (reference sequence). Trimming left V 5 bases short and J 3 bases short, with 16 bases between. CDR3: CASSPPWYQDTGELFF. For the CDR3, the DNA is TGTGCCAGTAGTCCTCCGTGGTACCAAGACACCGGGGAGCTGTTTTTT. Complete variable domain (other parts from reference TRBV19 and TRBJ2-2): DGGITQSPKYLFRKEGQNVTLSCEQNLNHDAMYWYRQDPGQGLRLIYYSQIVNDFQKGDIAEGYSVSREKKESFPLTVTSAQKNPTAFYLCASSPPWYQDTGELFFGEGSRLTVL.

The rearrangement uses TRBV28 and TRBJ2-7; D may match TRBD1 or TRBD2 (5 bases each). Germline assignment: CDR1 MDHEN and CDR2 SYDVKM. The CDR3 is 16 amino acids. V was cut by 6 bases and J by 2 bases, with 20 bases left in between. DNA of the CDR3: TGTGCCAGCAGCGAAACTTCCGGGACGGCACCCTACGAGCAGTACTTC. As protein: CASSETSGTAPYEQYF.

This clone was seen at least ten times. The V call is TRBV28, the J call TRBJ1-2; tentative D call: TRBD1 (6 bases). The CDR3 extends over 15 amino acids. Per germline, CDR1 MDHEN and CDR2 SYDVKM. Between the trimmed V and J ends, which lost 1 base and 4 bases, there was a span of 13 bases. The CDR3 nucleotides are TGTGCCAGCAGTTTATACAGGGCTTGGAGCTATGGCTACACCTTC. It is translated as CASSLYRAWSYGYTF.

In the case of this clone: The junction differs from germline at one of its ends, possibly a read error. The chain recombines TRBV25-1 with TRBJ2-1; D gene ambiguous. CDR3 length: 11 amino acids. Germline V gene sequence: CDR1 MGHDK, CDR2 SYGVNS. The CDR3 spells CASSTEDEQFF. CDR3 DNA sequence: TGTGCCAGCAGTACCGAGGATGAACAGTTCTTC.